What follows are 21 T cell receptor beta chains derived from one specimen sequenced in a study of blood T cells in healthy people across ages. A J-beta primer mix and a sample-barcoded 5' primer were used in a second PCR of about 7 to 12 cycles. TCRdb called the 5' RACE reads again in MiXCR, with one record for every CDR3 protein. This table holds around 1,600,000 distinct CDR3 sequences, 40% to 45% found once. The sample taken for sequencing was blood. These receptors originate from a young woman in good health.

This clonotype appeared many times. The chain links TRBV18 to TRBJ2-1; TRBD2 might be the D (6 bases). Germline V gives CDR1 KGHSH, CDR2 LQKENI. Trimming removed 8 bases at V and 4 bases at J, with 18 bases between. This CDR3 spans 15 amino acids. The CDR3 is CASSLSSGNYNEQFF. CDR3 in DNA: TGTGCCAGCAGCTTGAGTAGCGGAAATTACAATGAGCAGTTCTTC.

A single count supports this clonotype. The chain carries TRBV28 and TRBJ1-5; D is ambiguous. Germline V lookup: CDR1 MDHEN, CDR2 SYDVKM. The CDR3 is 12 residues long. Trimming stripped 5 bases from V and 9 bases from J, with 11 bases between. CDR3 residues: CASSLKLRPQHF. CDR3 DNA: TGTGCCAGCAGTCTCAAGTTGAGGCCCCAGCATTTT.

The sample holds a few counts of this clonotype. This chain links TRBV4-1 with TRBJ2-5; 7 bases match TRBD1. With 3 bases clipped from V and 11 bases from J, the junction kept 21 bases outside the gene matches. This CDR3 is built from 17 residues. Germline assignment: CDR1 MGHRA and CDR2 YSYEKL. CDR3 protein: CASSQESTGTADCRQYF. The CDR3 region has the DNA TGCGCCAGCAGCCAGGAAAGTACCGGGACAGCCGACTGTAGGCAGTACTTC.

A single count supports this clonotype. V and J are TRBV6-1 and TRBJ2-4, with 8 bases that match TRBD2. Germline V CDR1 and CDR2: MNHNS, SASEGT. The CDR3 runs to 16 residues. Unmatched junction bases numbered 21, after V lost 8 bases and J lost 12 bases. The CDR3 region has the DNA TGTGCCAGCCGACGGCAGATTGGGACTAGAGATCAGAATCAGTACTTC. Translation: CASRRQIGTRDQNQYF.

This clonotype was counted once. The J gene is TRBJ2-7, the V gene TRBV7-9, with D possibly matching TRBD2 (6 bases). Deletions cut 5 bases from V and 3 bases from J, with 17 bases between. The CDR3 extends over 15 amino acids. Germline loops: CDR1 SEHNR, CDR2 FQNEAQ (reference sequence). The DNA for the CDR3 is TGTGCCAGCAGCGAAGGGGTAGCGGCAGTCTACGAGCAGTACTTC. Amino acids: CASSEGVAAVYEQYF.

The table lists this clonotype with a few counts. V and J are TRBV27 and TRBJ2-7; 9 positions agree with TRBD1. This CDR3 spans 14 amino acids. Unmatched junction bases numbered 2, after V lost 2 bases and J lost 3 bases. Germline V gene lookup returns CDR1 MNHEY and CDR2 SMNVEV (reference sequence). The CDR3 region has the DNA TGTGCCAGCAGTTTAGACAGGGGGTTCTACGAGCAGTACTTC. Protein product: CASSLDRGFYEQYF.

This clonotype showed up just a few times. This chain connects TRBV6-2 or TRBV6-3 to TRBJ2-7; D is unresolved. The germline V gene encodes CDR1 MNHEY and CDR2 SVGEGT. The germline V and J ends were trimmed by 6 bases and 3 bases, with 21 bases remaining between them. The CDR3 has 16 residues. The CDR3 coding sequence is TGTGCCAGCAGGTCCCCAGCGCTCGACTGGAACTACGAGCAGTACTTC. Protein: CASRSPALDWNYEQYF.

The CDR3 bases are TGTGCCAGCAGTTTCATTTTAGCGGGAGACGGGCTTGGGGCCAACGTCCTGACTTTC. Encoded protein: CASSFILAGDGLGANVLTF. V gene TRBV27 combines with J gene TRBJ2-6; 9 bases align to TRBD2. The V and J ends lost 3 bases and 3 bases, in that order; junction bases with no gene match: 12. Germline assignment: CDR1 MNHEY and CDR2 SMNVEV (reference sequence). The CDR3 is made up of 19 amino acids.

This clonotype was seen more than once but under ten times. The chain joins TRBV10-3 to TRBJ2-7, with TRBD1 matching over 9 bases. CDR1 ENHRY and CDR2 SYGVKD come from the germline V gene. Trimming took 6 bases from V and 7 from J; bases not matched to a gene: 10. The CDR3 runs to 14 residues. Here the CDR3 reads CAISGGQGYNEQYF. The CDR3 DNA follows: TGTGCCATCAGCGGGGGACAGGGATACAATGAGCAGTACTTC.

This chain joins TRBV6-6 and TRBJ2-7; D not certain. Trimming shortened V by 0 bases and J by 1 base, and 7 bases separated the two germline ends. The CDR3 sequence is 14 residues long. The germline CDR1 and CDR2 sequences are MNHNY and SVGAGI (reference sequence). This chain's CDR3 is CASSYSVTSYEQYF. CDR3 coding DNA: TGTGCCAGCAGTTACTCCGTGACGTCCTACGAGCAGTACTTC.

This clonotype was found a few times. This chain links TRBV12-3 or TRBV12-4 with TRBJ1-2; D gene unclear. Trimming shortened V by 5 bases and J by 8 bases, and 15 bases separated the two germline ends. The CDR3 contains 13 residues. CDR3 region: CASSPGSFSGYTF. CDR3 sequence (DNA): TGTGCCAGCAGTCCCGGGAGCTTCTCCGGCTACACCTTC.

The chain couples TRBV7-2 to TRBJ2-3; TRBD2 matches 7 bases. The CDR3 spans 16 residues. V was clipped by 3 bases and J by 1 base; unmatched bases: 7. The germline CDR1 and CDR2 sequences are SGHTA and FQGNSA. CDR3 loop: CASSLRLAAGTDTQYF. The CDR3 bases are TGTGCCAGCAGCTTGAGACTAGCCGCTGGCACAGATACGCAGTATTTT.

The chain uses TRBV29-1 and TRBJ1-2, with unresolved D. V was shortened by 1 base and J by 2 bases, with 5 bases between the two germline ends. The CDR3 runs 12 residues. CDR1 SQVTM and CDR2 ANQGSEA come from the germline V gene. The CDR3 DNA sequence: TGCAGCGTTGAAGCAGAAAACTATGGCTACACCTTC. Its translation: CSVEAENYGYTF.

The chain uses TRBV7-2 and TRBJ2-1, with a possible D match to TRBD1 (6 bases). V was shortened by 5 bases and J by 0 bases, with 11 bases between the two germline ends. CDR1 is SGHTA and CDR2 is FQGNSA in the germline V gene. The CDR3 is 15 residues long. The CDR3 DNA follows: TGTGCCAGCAGCCCTCAGACAGGCTCCTACAATGAGCAGTTCTTC. Encoded protein: CASSPQTGSYNEQFF.

As DNA, the CDR3 is TGTGCCAGCAGCTTTTCCCCGGGACAGGGGAGCACAGATACGCAGTATTTT. Protein: CASSFSPGQGSTDTQYF. The chain combines TRBV7-2 with TRBJ2-3; 10 nucleotides align to TRBD1. V was clipped by 3 bases and J by 0 bases; unmatched bases: 6. Germline CDR1 SGHTA, CDR2 FQGNSA. This CDR3 has 17 amino acids.

The chain uses TRBV4-2 and TRBJ2-1; TRBD1 agrees at 9 bases. The germline V gene encodes CDR1 LGHNA and CDR2 YNFKEQ. J gave up 5 bases and V 3 bases, and 14 bases lay outside the gene matches. The CDR3 sequence is 18 residues long. This CDR3 reads CASSHVSLDRGFHNEQFF. DNA of the CDR3: TGTGCCAGCAGCCACGTATCCTTGGACAGGGGTTTTCACAATGAGCAGTTCTTC.

This clonotype was seen more than once but under ten times. The V gene is TRBV2, the J gene TRBJ2-3, with D perhaps matching TRBD2 (6 bases). Looked up from germline, CDR1 is SNHLY and CDR2 is FYNNEI. V dropped 7 bases and J dropped 3 bases, with 11 bases sitting between them. This CDR3 region has 13 residues. In DNA, the CDR3 is TGTGCCAGCATTAAGCGGGCGACAGATACGCAGTATTTT. Its protein is CASIKRATDTQYF.

This sequence joins TRBV7-2 and TRBJ2-1; the match to TRBD1 covers 7 bases. The J call may be in error: the DNA end matches TRBJ2-7 better. The CDR3 totals 16 residues. Germline V gives CDR1 SGHTA, CDR2 FQGNSA. For the CDR3, the DNA is TGTGCCAGCAGCCGACGAGGGGGCGTCTCCTACAATGAGCAGTACTTC. Translating it yields CASSRRGGVSYNEQYF.

The chain has TRBV6-2 or TRBV6-3 and TRBJ2-4, with D hard to call. The J call may be incorrect, as the DNA end agrees better with TRBJ2-7. CDR3 length: 14 residues. Germline-derived CDR1 and CDR2 are MNHEY and SVGEGT. CDR3 in DNA: TGTGCCAGCAGTTACCGTGCCAGGCGCTACGAGCAGTACTTC. Translating it yields CASSYRARRYEQYF.

J is TRBJ2-4 and V is TRBV9, with D tentatively TRBD1 or TRBD2 (5 bases each). The end of the DNA is better explained by TRBJ2-5, so the J call may be wrong. The length of the CDR3 is 15 residues. Germline assignment: CDR1 SGDLS and CDR2 YYNGEE. This CDR3 is CASSYTGAVEETQYF. In DNA, the CDR3 is TGTGCCAGCAGCTACACCGGGGCAGTCGAAGAGACCCAGTACTTC.

In this sample, this clonotype turned up many times. The J gene is TRBJ2-1, the V gene TRBV18, with D uncertain. Germline V gives CDR1 KGHSH, CDR2 LQKENI. Deletions cut 0 bases from V and 6 bases from J, with 6 bases between. This CDR3 spans 13 amino acids. The CDR3 protein is CASSPPSSNEQFF. DNA of the CDR3: TGTGCCAGCTCACCACCGAGTAGCAATGAGCAGTTCTTC.